This T cell receptor beta chain appears in the sequencing data of a study of control samples from healthy donors and cancer patients. Deletions cut 2 bases from V and 5 bases from J, with 10 bases between. This CDR3 contains 13 residues. Germline assignment: CDR1 GTSNPN and CDR2 SVGIG (reference sequence). Measured with immunoSEQ multiplex PCR; TCRdb has only the in-frame clones, and not every one. The sample lists some 190,000 clones, around 93% occurring once. This clonotype originated in a man aged 30 to 39 in good health. Sample: blood. The V and J genes are TRBV30 and TRBJ2-1; D gene unclear. CDR3: CAWSKRDNNEQFF. The CDR3 region has the DNA TGTGCCTGGAGTAAGCGCGACAACAATGAGCAGTTCTTC.